Listed below are T cell receptor beta chains from one sample, sequenced in a study of blood T cell repertoires in COVID-19. Generated by immunoSEQ multiplex PCR, the TCRdb table keeps only in-frame clones and is missing some. The table lists 300,000 to 400,000 clones, around 92% of them singletons. Specimen: peripheral blood. These receptors all come from a woman in her twenties or thirties with COVID-19, enrolled during active disease. Each CDR3 is given with its conserved first and last residue. The D gene is left open where the match is weak. For some rows the clone size is stated as once, few or many, or as a class when expanded; others skip it.

d_call j_call cdr3_length v_call clone_size cdr3_nt cdr3_aa
TRBD1 TRBJ1-2 15 TRBV6-5 - TGTGCCAGCAGTCGCCGGGACAGGAGCCCCTATGGCTACACCTTC CASSRRDRSPYGYTF
- TRBJ2-7 15 TRBV7-6 - TGTGCCAGCAGCTTAGCTGATGGGACATCTTACGAGCAGTACTTC CASSLADGTSYEQYF
- TRBJ2-3 17 TRBV7-8 few TGTGCCAGCAGCTCGCAGACAGGACGTTCGGGCACAGATACGCAGTATTTT CASSSQTGRSGTDTQYF
- TRBJ2-2 15 TRBV10-1 - TGCGCCAGCAGTGAGTGGGGGGTGGCCACCGGGGAGCTGTTTTTT CASSEWGVATGELFF
- TRBJ2-5 15 TRBV5-1 few TGCGCCAGCAGCTTGTTGTCGGGGGACCAAGAGACCCAGTACTTC CASSLLSGDQETQYF
TRBD2 TRBJ2-1 15 TRBV4-2 - TGTGCCAGCAGCCTACTAGCGGGGCGAGGGAATGAGCAGTTCTTC CASSLLAGRGNEQFF
- TRBJ2-7 12 TRBV19 - TGTGCCAGTAGCCCAGACAGGTACGAGCAGTACTTC CASSPDRYEQYF
- TRBJ1-1 14 TRBV7-2 - TGTGCCAGCAGCTCCCTTATGGTCGGTGGTGTAGCTTTCTTT CASSSLMVGGVAFF
TRBD2 TRBJ2-5 16 TRBV7-2 - TGTGCCAGCAGCTTAGAGGGGACTAGCGGGGGCCAGACCCAGTACTTC CASSLEGTSGGQTQYF
- TRBJ1-5 14 TRBV5-5 - TGTGCCAGCAGCTCAGGAGGGGGCAATCAGCCCCAGCATTTT CASSSGGGNQPQHF
- TRBJ1-6 15 TRBV2 once TGTGCCAGCAGGGTTGGACAGAGCAATAATTCACCCCTCCACTTT CASRVGQSNNSPLHF
TRBD1 TRBJ1-3 13 TRBV10-1 few TGCGCCAGCACTCAGGGGGCTGGAAACACCATATATTTT CASTQGAGNTIYF
TRBD1 TRBJ1-6 18 TRBV27 - TGTGCCAGCAGCCGATTGGGTGGACAGGGCTCCTATAATTCACCCCTCCACTTT CASSRLGGQGSYNSPLHF
- TRBJ2-2 21 TRBV24-1 - TGTGCCACCAGTGCCCTCAAAACCCGGGGGGCAGGAATGTCCGTCACCGGGGAGCTGTTTTTT CATSALKTRGAGMSVTGELFF
TRBD1 TRBJ1-4 14 TRBV5-6 - TGTGCCAGCAGCGACGGACAGGGTGGTGAAAAACTGTTTTTT CASSDGQGGEKLFF
- TRBJ1-3 16 TRBV7-6 - TGTGCCAGCAGCTTAGATCCTCCAGGGGCTGGAAACACCATATATTTT CASSLDPPGAGNTIYF
TRBD2 TRBJ2-7 11 TRBV28 - TGTGCCAGCACCGACAGCGGGGTCGTGTACTTC CASTDSGVVYF
TRBD1 TRBJ1-5 14 TRBV6-5 - TGTGCCAGCAGTTACGGACAGGACGGTCAGCCCCAGCATTTT CASSYGQDGQPQHF
- TRBJ1-2 11 TRBV29-1 - TGCAGCGCCCCCAGCGGCTATGGCTACACCTTC CSAPSGYGYTF
- TRBJ2-1 11 TRBV28 - TGTGCCAGCACGGGTGGGTATGAGCAGTTCTTC CASTGGYEQFF
TRBD1 TRBJ2-1 19 TRBV5-5 - TGTGCCAGCAGCGATGACAGGGGGTCGGTCCCGGGGCCCTACAATGAGCAGTTCTTC CASSDDRGSVPGPYNEQFF
- TRBJ1-1 15 TRBV2 - TGTGCCAGCAGTCCCCCTCCAGGGATGAACACTGAAGCTTTCTTT CASSPPPGMNTEAFF
TRBD1 TRBJ2-3 15 TRBV7-2 - TGTGCCAGCAGCTCAACAGGGGGAATAACAGATACGCAGTATTTT CASSSTGGITDTQYF
TRBD1 TRBJ1-2 14 TRBV10-3 - TGTGCCATCAGGGAGGACAGGGGTGGCTATGGCTACACCTTC CAIREDRGGYGYTF
TRBD2 TRBJ2-1 17 TRBV19 - TGTGCCAGTAGTATAGTGGAAGGCGGGAGGAGGTACAATGAGCAGTTCTTC CASSIVEGGRRYNEQFF
TRBD1 TRBJ1-2 15 TRBV4-1 - TGCGCCAGCAGCCACAGACAGGGTGGTAACTATGGCTACACCTTC CASSHRQGGNYGYTF
TRBD2 TRBJ2-1 15 TRBV6-6 - TGTGCCAGCACCGGGACTAGCGGGAGGTACAATGAGCAGTTCTTC CASTGTSGRYNEQFF
- TRBJ2-1 14 TRBV5-3 - TGTGCCAGAAGCGTAGGACGGAGGAACAATGAGCAGTTCTTC CARSVGRRNNEQFF
- TRBJ1-1 15 TRBV5-4 - TGTGCCAGCAGCTTGGAGGGGGGGCGAGCCACTGAAGCTTTCTTT CASSLEGGRATEAFF
- TRBJ2-5 14 TRBV4-3 - TGCGCCAGCAGCCAGAGTCGCTGGGCAGAGACCCAGTACTTC CASSQSRWAETQYF
- TRBJ1-1 15 TRBV19 - TGTGCCAGTAGTATAGGCGGATCCCACCGGGGTTCAGCTTTCTTT CASSIGGSHRGSAFF
- TRBJ1-2 14 TRBV2 once TGTGCCAGCAGTTCCGAGACGGAGATCTATGGCTACACCTTC CASSSETEIYGYTF
- TRBJ2-2 16 TRBV7-2 - TGTGCCAGCATTCACACCGCGGGGGCGGTAGCCGGGGAGCTGTTTTTT CASIHTAGAVAGELFF
- TRBJ1-1 14 TRBV3-1/TRBV3-2 - TGTGCCAGCAGAGGTGGGGGCCGGAACACTGAAGCTTTCTTT CASRGGGRNTEAFF
- TRBJ2-3 13 TRBV19 - TGTGCCAGTAGTATAACGGAGACAGATACGCAGTATTTT CASSITETDTQYF
TRBD1 TRBJ1-6 13 TRBV10-3 - TGTGCCATCAGGACAGGGGGGGGTTCACCCCTCCACTTT CAIRTGGGSPLHF
TRBD2 TRBJ2-2 16 TRBV2 - TGTGCCAGCAGTGAGGGGGGGTCCTGGCTTACCGGGGAGCTGTTTTTT CASSEGGSWLTGELFF
TRBD1 TRBJ1-4 17 TRBV7-9 - TGTGCCAGCAGCTTCCTAAGATTACAGGGGATCGGTGAAAAACTGTTTTTT CASSFLRLQGIGEKLFF